One sample yielded the 21 T cell receptor beta chains listed below, sequenced in a study of blood T cell repertoires in COVID-19. Libraries were prepared by immunoSEQ multiplex PCR; TCRdb keeps only in-frame clonotypes and omits some of them. The top ten hold around 3.8% of the sample, which has 200,000 to 250,000 clones, 75% to 90% seen once. Input material: PBMCs or T cells enriched from blood (not recorded which). These receptors originate from a woman aged 30 to 39 who had been exposed to COVID-19.

The genes are TRBV16 and TRBJ2-7; 8 bases match TRBD1. Germline V gene sequence: CDR1 KGHSY, CDR2 FQNENV. The junction had 4 bases not matched to a gene; V was cut back by 0 bases and J by 9 bases. The CDR3 covers 13 residues. The CDR3 here is CASSQSDGTGQYF. CDR3 DNA: TGTGCCAGCAGCCAATCGGATGGGACAGGGCAGTACTTC. Drawing the rest from reference TRBV16 and TRBJ2-7, the complete variable domain is GEEVAQTPKHLVRGEGQKAKLYCAPIKGHSYVFWYQQVLKNEFKFLISFQNENVFDETGMPKERFSAKCLPNSPCSLEIQATKLEDSAVYFCASSQSDGTGQYFGPGTRLTVT.

Concerning this clone: This specimen includes other DNA sequences encoding the same CDR3. The chain is built from TRBV5-4 and TRBJ1-3; the match to TRBD1 covers 11 bases. CDR1 SGHNT and CDR2 YYREEE come from the germline V gene (reference sequence). With 4 bases clipped from V and 2 bases from J, the junction kept 5 bases outside the gene matches. This CDR3 spans 16 amino acids. CDR3 residues: CASSPRTGGPGNTIYF. CDR3 coding DNA: TGTGCCAGCAGCCCAAGGACAGGGGGCCCTGGAAACACCATATATTTT.

This clone was observed a handful of times. The chain carries TRBV27 and TRBJ1-5; 7 bases are a match to TRBD1. The V and J ends lost 4 bases and 7 bases, in that order; junction bases with no gene match: 7. Germline V gene data show CDR1 as MNHEY and CDR2 as SMNVEV (reference sequence). The CDR3 totals 14 residues. CDR3 bases: TGTGCCAGCAGTTCATGGACAGGAGGACAGCCCCAGCATTTT. It is translated as CASSSWTGGQPQHF.

The chain employs TRBV29-1 and TRBJ1-2; maybe TRBD1 (6 bases). CDR1 and CDR2 from the germline V gene are SQVTM and ANQGSEA. Trimming removed 7 bases from V and 4 bases from J, with 16 bases in between. The CDR3 loop spans 13 amino acids. The CDR3 loop reads CSALTGTLYGYTF. CDR3 sequence (DNA): TGCAGCGCCTTAACAGGGACCCTCTATGGCTACACCTTC.

The chain links TRBV7-9 to TRBJ2-1; D may be TRBD2 (5 bases). Germline V CDR1 and CDR2: SEHNR, FQNEAQ (reference sequence). The CDR3 has 15 residues. With 5 bases removed from V and 7 bases from J, the gap between germline ends came to 18 bases. The DNA of the CDR3 is TGTGCCAGCAGCCCTAAAAGAAGAACGGGGAATGAGCAGTTCTTC. Translation gives CASSPKRRTGNEQFF.

The chain has TRBV25-1 and TRBJ2-1, with 9 nucleotides matching TRBD2. Germline-derived CDR1 and CDR2 are MGHDK and SYGVNS. The CDR3 is 16 amino acids. Trimming cost V 0 bases and J 4 bases; bases outside gene matches: 4. In DNA form, the CDR3 reads TGTGCCAGCAGTGAATACGGTAGCGGGGGATACAATGAGCAGTTCTTC. Translation: CASSEYGSGGYNEQFF.

The chain couples TRBV5-4 to TRBJ2-7; 9 bases match TRBD1. V lost 3 bases and J lost 6; bases outside the gene matches: 16. CDR3 length: 17 amino acids. Germline V CDR1 and CDR2: SGHNT, YYREEE (reference sequence). CDR3 amino acids: CASSSPWPGQGKSEQYF. The CDR3 region has the DNA TGTGCCAGCAGCTCCCCGTGGCCGGGACAGGGAAAGAGCGAGCAGTACTTC.

V usage is TRBV9 and J usage is TRBJ2-7; 8 bases align to TRBD1. The CDR3 length is 16 residues. CDR1 is SGDLS, CDR2 YYNGEE, per germline. J lost 3 bases, V lost 0 bases, and 8 bases had no gene match. As DNA, the CDR3 is TGTGCCAGCAGCGTAGATGGTGGGACAGGATACTACGAGCAGTACTTC. Translating gives CASSVDGGTGYYEQYF.

The CDR3, as DNA: TGTGCCACCGGTCCCAGGACTAGCGGGAGACGTTTCGGCAATGAGCAGTTCTTC. Amino acids: CATGPRTSGRRFGNEQFF. The chain joins TRBV15 to TRBJ2-1; 13 bases fit TRBD2. V lost 8 bases to trimming and J lost 6 bases; unmatched junction nucleotides: 16. The germline V gene has CDR1 LNHNV and CDR2 YYDKDF (reference sequence). The CDR3 consists of 18 residues.

J is TRBJ2-1 and V is TRBV7-9; 9 positions match TRBD1. This CDR3 is 14 amino acids long. V shed 5 bases and J 7 bases; nucleotides not matched to a gene: 6. Germline V gives CDR1 SEHNR, CDR2 FQNEAQ (reference sequence). In DNA form, the CDR3 reads TGTGCCAGCAGCGGGACAGGGAATTTGAATGAGCAGTTCTTC. This gives the protein CASSGTGNLNEQFF. Using reference TRBV7-9 and TRBJ2-1 for the parts outside the CDR3, the full variable domain is DTGVSQNPRHKITKRGQNVTFRCDPISEHNRLYWYRQTLGQGPEFLTYFQNEAQLEKSRLLSDRFSAERPKGSFSTLEIQRTEQGDSAMYLCASSGTGNLNEQFFGPGTRLTVL.

The chain couples TRBV6-5 to TRBJ2-1; TRBD1 is a possible D gene (6 bases). Germline CDR1 is MNHEY and CDR2 is SVGAGI. The ends were cut back, 0 bases at V and 7 bases at J, with 7 bases in the middle. The CDR3 has 13 amino acids. The CDR3 nucleotides read TGTGCCAGCAGTTACTCACAGGGAAATGAGCAGTTCTTC. It is translated as CASSYSQGNEQFF.

The genes are TRBV15 and TRBJ2-1; 9 bases agree with TRBD2. The CDR3 is made up of 12 amino acids. Germline CDR1 LNHNV, CDR2 YYDKDF (reference sequence). J lost 9 bases, V lost 3 bases, and 0 bases had no gene match. CDR3 sequence (DNA): TGTGCCACCAGCAGGACTAGCGGTGAGCAGTTCTTC. It codes for CATSRTSGEQFF.

This clone was counted once. The chain joins TRBV12-5 to TRBJ2-1; the match to TRBD2 covers 8 bases. Trimming cost V 0 bases and J 3 bases; bases outside gene matches: 4. Germline-derived CDR1 and CDR2 are LGHNT and FRNRAP. This CDR3 spans 16 amino acids. CDR3 amino acids: CASGLVRAGGYNEQFF. The CDR3 coding sequence is TGTGCTAGTGGTTTGGTACGGGCGGGAGGCTACAATGAGCAGTTCTTC. Full variable domain (remainder filled in from reference TRBV12-5 and TRBJ2-1): DARVTQTPRHKVTEMGQEVTMRCQPILGHNTVFWYRQTMMQGLELLAYFRNRAPLDDSGMPKDRFSAEMPDATLATLKIQPSEPRDSAVYFCASGLVRAGGYNEQFFGPGTRLTVL.

CDR3 region: CAWSVLQGGEKLFF. Here the CDR3 DNA reads TGTGCCTGGAGTGTACTACAGGGTGGCGAAAAACTGTTTTTT. The chain carries TRBV30 and TRBJ1-4, with D possibly being TRBD1 (6 bases). Germline V gene sequence: CDR1 GTSNPN, CDR2 SVGIG (reference sequence). The CDR3 is 14 residues long. The V and J ends lost 0 bases and 8 bases respectively, with 13 bases between them.

This sequence joins TRBV29-1 and TRBJ2-3; 8 bases agree with TRBD2. Germline V gene data show CDR1 as SQVTM and CDR2 as ANQGSEA. V lost 5 bases and J lost 4; bases outside the gene matches: 8. This CDR3 is built from 14 residues. The CDR3 region has the DNA TGCAGCGTTAGGAAGCGGGAGCTGGCAGATACGCAGTATTTT. This codes for CSVRKRELADTQYF.

The CDR3 sequence: CASSLKTGNTGELFF. In nucleotides, the CDR3 is TGTGCCAGCAGTCTGAAGACTGGAAACACCGGGGAGCTGTTTTTT. The V call is TRBV6-5, the J call TRBJ2-2, with D uncertain. Germline V gene data show CDR1 as MNHEY and CDR2 as SVGAGI. V dropped 5 bases and J dropped 2 bases, with 12 bases sitting between them. CDR3 size: 15 residues.

Details on this clone: Additional DNA sequences in this sample encode the identical CDR3. This rearrangement joins TRBV7-6 to TRBJ2-1, with 8 bases aligning to TRBD2. Per the germline V gene, CDR1 is SGHVS and CDR2 is FNYEAQ. V lost 4 bases, J lost 7 bases, and 0 bases stayed unmatched. The CDR3 consists of 12 residues. Here the CDR3 DNA reads TGTGCCAGCAGCTCGGGGGGGAATGAGCAGTTCTTC. This codes for CASSSGGNEQFF.

This chain connects TRBV27 to TRBJ2-3, with TRBD2 matching over 7 bases. The CDR3 extends over 15 amino acids. Germline V lookup: CDR1 MNHEY, CDR2 SMNVEV (reference sequence). Losses at the gene ends were 8 bases for V and 3 bases for J; bases not matched to a gene: 11. CDR3 loop: CASSHSGGGTDTQYF. The DNA of the CDR3 is TGTGCCAGCTCCCATTCGGGGGGAGGGACAGATACGCAGTATTTT.

The chain uses TRBV19 and TRBJ1-1; the D is unclear. Trimming left V 1 base short and J 0 bases short, with 9 bases between. Germline V CDR1 and CDR2: LNHDA, SQIVND (reference sequence). This CDR3 is built from 15 residues. CDR3 bases: TGTGCCAGTAGTATAGTCGCGGCCATGAACACTGAAGCTTTCTTT. Translating gives CASSIVAAMNTEAFF. The variable domain in full, with the rest retrieved from reference TRBV19 and TRBJ1-1, is DGGITQSPKYLFRKEGQNVTLSCEQNLNHDAMYWYRQDPGQGLRLIYYSQIVNDFQKGDIAEGYSVSREKKESFPLTVTSAQKNPTAFYLCASSIVAAMNTEAFFGQGTRLTVV.

The J gene is TRBJ2-1, the V gene TRBV7-9; the match to TRBD2 covers 7 bases. Per germline, CDR1 SEHNR and CDR2 FQNEAQ (reference sequence). After removal of 10 bases from V and 6 bases from J, the junction contained 18 bases not matched to a gene. This CDR3 has 16 amino acids. CDR3 coding DNA: TGTGCCACCTCCCCCCGCGGGGCGGGAGTCGTCAATGAGCAGTTCTTC. Amino acids: CATSPRGAGVVNEQFF.

The chain combines TRBV5-1 with TRBJ2-5; TRBD1 agrees at 7 bases. This CDR3 spans 16 amino acids. The V segment lost 5 bases and the J segment 1 base; nucleotides outside the gene matches: 11. Looked up from germline, CDR1 is SGHRS and CDR2 is YFSETQ. CDR3 residues: CASRRDRTPGQETQYF. The DNA for the CDR3 is TGCGCCAGCAGACGGGACAGAACTCCGGGCCAAGAGACCCAGTACTTC.